Below are 17 T cell receptor beta chains sequenced from a single sample in a study of blood T cell repertoires in COVID-19. The assay was immunoSEQ multiplex PCR, and TCRdb's table has in-frame clones only and misses some. The sample shows under 300,000 clones, approximately 80% of them seen only once. The sample consisted of peripheral blood. The receptors stem from a man under 40 who had recovered from COVID-19.

V is TRBV4-1 and J is TRBJ1-2, with 8 positions matching TRBD1. After removal of 4 bases from V and 0 bases from J, the junction contained 4 bases not matched to a gene. The CDR3 consists of 15 residues. From germline, CDR1 is MGHRA and CDR2 YSYEKL. The CDR3 DNA reads TGCGCCAGCAGCCGCGGACAGGGATCTAACTATGGCTACACCTTC. Protein sequence: CASSRGQGSNYGYTF.

The chain recombines TRBV5-4 with TRBJ1-4; D might be TRBD1 (5 bases). With 4 bases removed from V and 4 bases from J, the gap between germline ends came to 11 bases. Germline CDR1 SGHNT, CDR2 YYREEE (reference sequence). The CDR3 runs to 14 residues. This CDR3 is CASSPAGDNEKLFF. CDR3 nucleotide sequence: TGTGCCAGCAGCCCGGCGGGGGATAATGAAAAACTGTTTTTT.

This chain joins TRBV2 and TRBJ2-2; possible D gene TRBD2, 6 bases. The CDR3 length is 15 residues. V shed 5 bases and J shed 0 bases, with 10 bases lying between them. CDR1 and CDR2 from the germline V gene are SNHLY and FYNNEI. Here the CDR3 DNA reads TGTGCCAGCAGTTCCGGGACTTCGAACACCGGGGAGCTGTTTTTT. It encodes CASSSGTSNTGELFF.

This clone was seen a handful of times. This sequence joins TRBV6-5 and TRBJ1-2; tentatively, D is TRBD1 (6 bases). The germline V gene encodes CDR1 MNHEY and CDR2 SVGAGI. V lost 6 bases, J lost 5 bases, and 16 bases lay in between. The CDR3 sequence is 14 residues long. This CDR3 is CASSEGGGFYGYTF. CDR3 nucleotides: TGTGCCAGCAGCGAGGGGGGAGGGTTTTATGGCTACACCTTC.

The rearrangement links TRBV6-5 to TRBJ2-5; D ambiguous. Trimming removed 7 bases at V and 1 base at J, with 16 bases between. CDR3 size: 15 residues. Germline V CDR1 and CDR2: MNHEY, SVGAGI. The CDR3 nucleotides are TGTGCCAGCAACGGTTATTTCGGTACCCAAGAGACCCAGTACTTC. Amino acid sequence: CASNGYFGTQETQYF.

The CDR3 DNA follows: TGTGCCAGCAGCCCCAGGGACCTAGGGGGTGAAGCTTTCTTT. Translation gives CASSPRDLGGEAFF. The chain has TRBV9 and TRBJ1-1, with D maybe TRBD1 (6 bases). This CDR3 spans 14 amino acids. Trimming removed 4 bases at V and 7 bases at J, with 17 bases between. Germline V gives CDR1 SGDLS, CDR2 YYNGEE.

The CDR3 sequence: CASSSPTLTSGYNHHSYNEQFF. CDR3 coding DNA: TGTGCCAGCAGCTCGCCGACTCTCACTAGCGGCTATAATCACCACTCCTACAATGAGCAGTTCTTC. The chain couples TRBV7-3 to TRBJ2-1, with 8 positions matching TRBD2. CDR1 is SGHTA and CDR2 is FQGTGA in the germline V gene. The CDR3 runs to 22 residues. Trimming took 4 bases from V and 0 from J; bases not matched to a gene: 23. The full variable domain, rest sourced from reference TRBV7-3 and TRBJ2-1, is GAGVSQTPSNKVTEKGKYVELRCDPISGHTALYWYRQSLGQGPEFLIYFQGTGAADDSGLPNDRFFAVRPEGSVSTLKIQRTERGDSAVYLCASSSPTLTSGYNHHSYNEQFFGPGTRLTVL.

The chain uses TRBV5-4 and TRBJ1-2, with 7 bases that match TRBD1. From germline, CDR1 is SGHNT and CDR2 YYREEE (reference sequence). Unmatched junction bases numbered 11, after V lost 7 bases and J lost 8 bases. This CDR3 contains 13 residues. Here the CDR3 reads CASGDLRQGGYTF. CDR3 nucleotide sequence: TGTGCCAGCGGAGATCTTAGACAGGGAGGCTACACCTTC.

This sequence joins TRBV2 and TRBJ2-2, with unresolved D. CDR3 length: 14 amino acids. The germline CDR1 and CDR2 sequences are SNHLY and FYNNEI. V lost 4 bases and J lost 0, with 6 bases in between. The CDR3 here is CASSVRTNTGELFF. The CDR3 nucleotides are TGTGCCAGCAGTGTGAGGACGAACACCGGGGAGCTGTTTTTT. Combining the CDR3 with reference TRBV2 and TRBJ2-2 gives the whole variable domain EPEVTQTPSHQVTQMGQEVILRCVPISNHLYFYWYRQILGQKVEFLVSFYNNEISEKSEIFDDQFSVERPDGSNFTLKIRSTKLEDSAMYFCASSVRTNTGELFFGEGSRLTVL.

This clone was found a few times. The chain combines TRBV7-6 with TRBJ2-7; maybe TRBD1 (6 bases). The CDR3 is 13 amino acids. With 5 bases removed from V and 5 bases from J, the gap between germline ends came to 13 bases. Germline V gives CDR1 SGHVS, CDR2 FNYEAQ. The CDR3 here is CASSPQGTNEQYF. DNA of the CDR3: TGTGCCAGCAGCCCACAGGGTACGAACGAGCAGTACTTC. Combining the CDR3 with reference TRBV7-6 and TRBJ2-7 gives the whole variable domain GAGVSQSPRYKVTKRGQDVALRCDPISGHVSLYWYRQALGQGPEFLTYFNYEAQQDKSGLPNDRFSAERPEGSISTLTIQRTEQRDSAMYRCASSPQGTNEQYFGPGTRLTVT.

This chain connects TRBV6-5 to TRBJ2-7, with unresolved D. This CDR3 has 13 residues. Germline CDR1 is MNHEY and CDR2 is SVGAGI. Trimming removed 6 bases at V and 3 bases at J, with 12 bases between. The CDR3 region has the DNA TGTGCCAGCAGGCCCGCGGCAGACTACGAGCAGTACGTC. Protein product: CASRPAADYEQYV.

Only a few counts were recorded for this clone. The chain links TRBV6-5 to TRBJ1-2; D call uncertain. Germline values: CDR1 MNHEY, CDR2 SVGAGI. The CDR3 spans 13 residues. V lost 2 bases and J lost 7, with 11 bases in between. The CDR3 DNA sequence: TGTGCCAGCAGTTACGCGGCGCTATCTGGCTACACCTTC. Its protein product is CASSYAALSGYTF.

The V call is TRBV6-2 or TRBV6-3, the J call TRBJ2-7, with 9 bases identical to TRBD1. The germline CDR1 and CDR2 sequences are MNHEY and SVGEGT. Losses at the gene ends were 2 bases for V and 3 bases for J; bases not matched to a gene: 14. This CDR3 has 18 amino acids. The CDR3 DNA sequence: TGTGCCAGCAGTTACATGGGGATACCGGGACAGGGACTCTACGAGCAGTACTTC. Translation gives CASSYMGIPGQGLYEQYF.

The chain recombines TRBV28 with TRBJ1-2, with a weak D call TRBD1 (6 bases). The CDR3 is 15 amino acids. V was pared by 8 bases and J by 2 bases, with 18 bases between. The germline V gene encodes CDR1 MDHEN and CDR2 SYDVKM. CDR3 nucleotides: TGTGCCAGCGAAAACACGGGACAACCCAACTATGGCTACACCTTC. Translated, it gives CASENTGQPNYGYTF.

The V call is TRBV2, the J call TRBJ2-3; 12 nucleotides line up with TRBD2. V lost 8 bases to trimming and J lost 2 bases; unmatched junction nucleotides: 5. Germline V CDR1 and CDR2: SNHLY, FYNNEI. The CDR3 runs to 15 residues. The CDR3 protein is CASLGLAGTTDTQYF. In nucleotides, the CDR3 is TGTGCCAGCCTCGGACTAGCGGGAACCACAGATACGCAGTATTTT.

This clone was seen just once. The genes are TRBV6-5 and TRBJ2-1; 8 bases fit TRBD1. This CDR3 is built from 14 residues. With V trimmed by 6 bases and J by 4 bases, 5 bases remained unmatched. Germline values: CDR1 MNHEY, CDR2 SVGAGI. CDR3 nucleotides: TGTGCCAGCAGGACGGGACAGGAATACAATGAGCAGTTCTTC. It encodes CASRTGQEYNEQFF.

The CDR3 DNA is TGTGCCAGCAGCCCGAAACGGACAGGGAGGTCTGGAAACACCATATATTTT. It is translated as CASSPKRTGRSGNTIYF. The chain is built from TRBV7-8 and TRBJ1-3, with TRBD1 identical over 8 bases. CDR1 SGHVS and CDR2 FQNEAQ come from the germline V gene. The CDR3 is 17 amino acids. Trimming removed 5 bases from V and 1 base from J; junction bases left unmatched: 10.